A single sample is the source of the 29 T cell receptor beta chains below, sequenced in a study of shared clonotypes between healthy human individuals. Sequencing was performed with immunoSEQ multiplex PCR; in TCRdb, only in-frame clones are kept and a portion is missing. The sample contains nearly 750,000 clones, 55% to 80% of which appear only once. Source material: memory CD4+ T cells sorted from blood. Subset in this sample: CD45RA-negative fraction. The receptors were gathered from a woman aged 25 to 39 in good health.

V is TRBV30 and J is TRBJ1-2, with D unresolved. V was cut by 7 bases and J by 5 bases, with 20 bases left in between. CDR1 GTSNPN and CDR2 SVGIG come from the germline V gene (reference sequence). This CDR3 contains 14 residues. In DNA, the CDR3 is TGTGCCTCCCGCTATTTGGCAGCTCGGTATGGCTACACCTTC. Its translation is CASRYLAARYGYTF.

This chain joins TRBV2 and TRBJ2-2, with D unresolved. With 6 bases removed from V and 4 bases from J, the gap between germline ends came to 18 bases. Germline CDR1 reads SNHLY; CDR2 reads FYNNEI. The CDR3 length is 16 residues. The CDR3 loop is CASSSRVALTTGELFF. CDR3 nucleotides: TGTGCCAGCAGCTCCCGGGTGGCGCTAACCACCGGGGAGCTGTTTTTT.

This clone has only one observation. The genes are TRBV6-6 and TRBJ1-4, with D perhaps matching TRBD1 (6 bases). V shed 7 bases and J shed 7 bases, with 13 bases lying between them. CDR1 and CDR2 (germline): MNHNY, SVGAGI (reference sequence). CDR3 length: 13 residues. CDR3 coding DNA: TGTGCCAGCACCTACAGGGACTCTGAAAAACTGTTTTTT. Its protein is CASTYRDSEKLFF.

J is TRBJ2-3 and V is TRBV5-4; TRBD2 matches 10 bases. Per germline, CDR1 SGHNT and CDR2 YYREEE (reference sequence). This CDR3 has 16 residues. J lost 7 bases, V lost 0 bases, and 8 bases had no gene match. CDR3 residues: CASSLERAGGPNTQYF. In DNA form, the CDR3 reads TGTGCCAGCAGCTTGGAAAGAGCGGGAGGGCCGAATACGCAGTATTTT.

This rearrangement joins TRBV5-4 to TRBJ2-7; 7 nucleotides line up with TRBD1. CDR1 is SGHNT, CDR2 YYREEE, per germline (reference sequence). The length of the CDR3 is 12 residues. J was trimmed by 7 bases and V by 3 bases; bases with no gene match: 4. The CDR3 DNA sequence: TGTGCCAGCAGCTCGGGACAGTATGAGCAGTACTTC. Protein product: CASSSGQYEQYF.

The chain combines TRBV7-9 with TRBJ2-3; D is unresolved. Germline CDR1 is SEHNR and CDR2 is FQNEAQ (reference sequence). This CDR3 spans 14 amino acids. V dropped 1 base and J dropped 7 bases, with 12 bases sitting between them. In nucleotides, the CDR3 is TGTGCCAGCAGCTTAGAGGTCGTCGGTCATACGCAGTATTTT. It is translated as CASSLEVVGHTQYF. The complete variable domain, with remaining parts taken from reference TRBV7-9 and TRBJ2-3, reads DTGVSQNPRHKITKRGQNVTFRCDPISEHNRLYWYRQTLGQGPEFLTYFQNEAQLEKSRLLSDRFSAERPKGSFSTLEIQRTEQGDSAMYLCASSLEVVGHTQYFGPGTRLTVL.

The rearrangement uses TRBV29-1 and TRBJ2-7; D call uncertain. Germline-derived CDR1 and CDR2 are SQVTM and ANQGSEA. Trimming stripped 4 bases from V and 1 base from J, with 8 bases between. The CDR3 spans 12 residues. The CDR3 bases are TGCAGCGTTGGGCACACTTCCTACGAGCAGTACTTC. It translates to CSVGHTSYEQYF.

In this sample, this clone turned up many times. The chain uses TRBV18 and TRBJ1-5; the D gene is possibly TRBD1 (6 bases). The CDR3 runs to 16 residues. Germline values: CDR1 KGHSH, CDR2 LQKENI. The ends were cut back, 3 bases at V and 1 base at J, with 13 bases in the middle. This CDR3 is CASSPGGGGSNQPQHF. The CDR3 DNA is TGTGCCAGCTCACCGGGAGGGGGAGGAAGCAATCAGCCCCAGCATTTT.

V is TRBV5-8 and J is TRBJ1-1; maybe TRBD1 (5 bases). Between the trimmed V and J ends, which lost 4 bases and 0 bases, there was a span of 13 bases. CDR3 length equals 15 residues. Germline loops: CDR1 SGHTS, CDR2 YDEGEE. The chain's CDR3 is CASSQGRLMNTEAFF. Here the CDR3 DNA reads TGTGCCAGCAGCCAGGGACGGCTCATGAACACTGAAGCTTTCTTT.

The chain joins TRBV7-9 to TRBJ1-4, with D possibly matching TRBD1 (6 bases). This CDR3 has 12 amino acids. Per germline, CDR1 SEHNR and CDR2 FQNEAQ (reference sequence). The germline V and J ends were trimmed by 5 bases and 11 bases, with 12 bases remaining between them. Here the CDR3 reads CASSVQGSKLFF. The CDR3 nucleotides read TGTGCCAGCAGCGTACAGGGAAGCAAACTGTTTTTT.

The table lists this clone with a few counts. The V and J genes are TRBV10-3 and TRBJ2-3, with D maybe TRBD2 (5 bases). V lost 1 base and J lost 3, with 17 bases in between. Germline-derived CDR1 and CDR2 are ENHRY and SYGVKD. The CDR3 loop spans 17 amino acids. CDR3 region: CAISELVASTGTDTQYF. The CDR3 DNA sequence: TGTGCCATCAGTGAGTTGGTCGCCTCGACGGGGACAGATACGCAGTATTTT.

The chain carries TRBV18 and TRBJ2-7, with 12 bases aligning to TRBD2. The CDR3 length is 19 residues. The V segment lost 2 bases and the J segment 3 bases; nucleotides outside the gene matches: 14. Germline V gene lookup returns CDR1 KGHSH and CDR2 LQKENI. The CDR3 bases are TGTGCCAGCTCACCATTGGGGCTAGCGGGAGGGCGGAGGTTCTACGAGCAGTACTTC. This encodes CASSPLGLAGGRRFYEQYF.

The chain combines TRBV18 with TRBJ2-1, with 14 bases that match TRBD2. The CDR3 runs to 17 residues. J lost 5 bases, V lost 6 bases, and 9 bases had no gene match. In germline, CDR1 is KGHSH, CDR2 LQKENI. This chain's CDR3 is CASSTRGGLAGDNEQFF. The CDR3 DNA sequence: TGTGCCAGCTCCACCAGGGGGGGACTAGCGGGAGACAATGAGCAGTTCTTC.

The chain carries TRBV28 and TRBJ2-3; no clear D gene. The length of the CDR3 is 14 residues. The V and J ends lost 2 bases and 4 bases respectively, with 10 bases between them. Germline V gene data show CDR1 as MDHEN and CDR2 as SYDVKM. The CDR3 DNA follows: TGTGCCAGCAGTTTAGTGCAGAGCCCAGATACGCAGTATTTT. Its translation is CASSLVQSPDTQYF.

The CDR3 nucleotides read TGCGCCAGCAGCCACCCGGGACAGGGCGACAATGAGCAGTTCTTC. Its translation is CASSHPGQGDNEQFF. The chain has TRBV4-1 and TRBJ2-1, with 9 bases identical to TRBD1. The CDR3 has 15 residues. The V segment lost 3 bases and the J segment 5 bases; nucleotides outside the gene matches: 5. From germline, CDR1 is MGHRA and CDR2 YSYEKL.

The chain combines TRBV28 with TRBJ2-1; 9 bases fit TRBD1. The CDR3 is 16 residues long. V lost 6 bases to trimming and J lost 10 bases; unmatched junction nucleotides: 16. The V gene's germline CDR1 is MDHEN and CDR2 SYDVKM. CDR3 in DNA: TGTGCCAGCAGGGAGGACAGGGGCCGGGAGACTAGGGAGCAGTTCTTC. Translating gives CASREDRGRETREQFF.

This chain joins TRBV19 and TRBJ2-3, with D unresolved. Germline-derived CDR1 and CDR2 are LNHDA and SQIVND (reference sequence). The length of the CDR3 is 12 residues. Trimming removed 4 bases at V and 0 bases at J, with 2 bases between. CDR3 sequence: CASSTSTDTQYF. CDR3 coding DNA: TGTGCCAGTAGTACTAGCACAGATACGCAGTATTTT.

The CDR3 DNA follows: TGTGCCAGTAGTAAACTAATTCGGACGAGTAGCAATCAGCCCCAGCATTTT. Amino acids: CASSKLIRTSSNQPQHF. This sequence joins TRBV19 and TRBJ1-5; D is unclear. V dropped 4 bases and J dropped 0 bases, with 16 bases sitting between them. The CDR3 has 17 amino acids. Per germline, CDR1 LNHDA and CDR2 SQIVND (reference sequence).

The J gene is TRBJ2-7, the V gene TRBV19; 8 bases match TRBD1. V shed 5 bases and J 6 bases; nucleotides not matched to a gene: 6. Germline lookup yields CDR1 LNHDA and CDR2 SQIVND (reference sequence). The CDR3 consists of 13 residues. The CDR3 sequence: CASSGQGEGEQYF. CDR3 DNA: TGTGCCAGTAGTGGACAGGGAGAGGGCGAGCAGTACTTC.

The table lists this clone with a few counts. The chain employs TRBV11-2 and TRBJ2-7, with D uncertain. Between the trimmed V and J ends, which lost 5 bases and 0 bases, there was a span of 14 bases. Germline CDR1 and CDR2: SGHAT and FQNNGV. The CDR3 spans 15 residues. The CDR3 loop is CASSAQQGASYEQYF. The DNA for the CDR3 is TGTGCCAGCAGCGCTCAACAAGGCGCCTCCTACGAGCAGTACTTC.

CDR3 nucleotide sequence: TGTGCCAGCAGCCAGTTGTCGGTCGCCGGGGAGCTGTTTTTT. Protein product: CASSQLSVAGELFF. This rearrangement joins TRBV14 to TRBJ2-2; D is unresolved. Germline V lookup: CDR1 SGHDN, CDR2 FVKESK. This CDR3 has 14 residues. V lost 3 bases and J 6 bases, leaving 11 bases between the germline ends.

In the case of this clone: The sample contains more than one DNA sequence encoding this CDR3. The chain joins TRBV6-5 to TRBJ2-5; D remains ambiguous. The CDR3 is 11 amino acids. The germline V and J ends were trimmed by 5 bases and 4 bases, with 5 bases remaining between them. Per germline, CDR1 MNHEY and CDR2 SVGAGI. The CDR3 loop is CASSVGETQYF. The CDR3 bases are TGTGCCAGCAGTGTCGGAGAGACCCAGTACTTC.

This clone was observed a single time. The chain joins TRBV5-1 to TRBJ2-3; D gene uncertain. This CDR3 has 16 amino acids. Germline lookup yields CDR1 SGHRS and CDR2 YFSETQ. The V gene lost 2 bases and the J gene lost 2 bases, with 15 bases spanning the gap. The CDR3 protein is CASSLMGIGNTDTQYF. The CDR3 DNA reads TGCGCCAGCAGCTTAATGGGGATAGGAAACACAGATACGCAGTATTTT.

This clone has at least ten counts. The CDR3 reads CASRRGQGSGGYTF. In DNA form, the CDR3 reads TGTGCCAGCAGGCGAGGACAGGGGAGTGGAGGCTACACCTTC. V gene TRBV7-9 combines with J gene TRBJ1-2; 9 bases are shared with TRBD1. The CDR3 loop spans 14 amino acids. V was pared by 6 bases and J by 8 bases, with 10 bases of the junction left unmatched. CDR1 and CDR2 (germline): SEHNR, FQNEAQ (reference sequence).

V is TRBV6-1 and J is TRBJ1-1; no clear D. This CDR3 contains 14 residues. Trimming took off 8 bases at V and 6 bases at J, with 19 bases between the two ends. Germline CDR1 is MNHNS and CDR2 is SASEGT. CDR3: CASYLDRLFAEAFF. DNA for the CDR3: TGTGCCAGCTACCTAGATAGGCTATTCGCTGAAGCTTTCTTT.

This clone was observed a handful of times. V and J are TRBV5-1 and TRBJ2-5; the match to TRBD1 covers 9 bases. This CDR3 contains 15 residues. Germline trimming cut 5 bases from V and 5 bases from J; bases unmatched to any gene: 10. CDR1 and CDR2 (germline): SGHRS, YFSETQ. The chain's CDR3 is CASSIGQGHFETQYF. As DNA, the CDR3 is TGCGCCAGCAGTATTGGACAGGGGCATTTTGAGACCCAGTACTTC.

This clone was recorded only once. The genes are TRBV5-1 and TRBJ2-5; 7 bases match TRBD2. Germline trimming cut 2 bases from V and 2 bases from J; bases unmatched to any gene: 3. This CDR3 is 14 amino acids long. Germline V gene lookup returns CDR1 SGHRS and CDR2 YFSETQ. The CDR3 nucleotides are TGCGCCAGCAGCTTACATAGCGGGCAAGAGACCCAGTACTTC. This gives the protein CASSLHSGQETQYF.

CDR3 amino acids: CASSLGRGRETQYF. The CDR3 DNA is TGTGCCAGCAGTCTAGGCAGGGGAAGAGAGACCCAGTACTTC. The rearrangement links TRBV6-6 to TRBJ2-5, with a tentative D call TRBD1 (6 bases). Germline V gene lookup returns CDR1 MNHNY and CDR2 SVGAGI (reference sequence). The CDR3 totals 14 residues. V lost 5 bases and J lost 4, with 14 bases in between.

The chain couples TRBV4-1 to TRBJ2-2; D could derive from TRBD1 or TRBD2 (5 bases each). Germline CDR1 MGHRA, CDR2 YSYEKL. The CDR3 covers 17 residues. V was clipped by 1 base and J by 4 bases, with 16 bases between them. Written as DNA, the CDR3 is TGCGCCAGCAGCCAAGTTTCCAGGGTAGGAGGCACCGGGGAGCTGTTTTTT. Protein sequence: CASSQVSRVGGTGELFF.